This TCR beta chain was sequenced for a study of T cells after posttransplantation cyclophosphamide (dated by TCRdb to between 2015 and 2016). Describing the broader study: Using TRB sequencing, the study followed how the T cell repertoire rebuilt after myeloablative bone marrow transplantation with posttransplantation cyclophosphamide given as GVHD prophylaxis. Antigen receptor sequencing covered samples from about 40 PTCy-treated patients and fewer than 20 of their related bone marrow donors. Blood from every one of the 30 to 40 PTCy patients who had 1-year posttransplant specimens underwent TRB sequencing. TRB sequencing was also done on up to about 3 additional blood samples from 2 to 5.2 years after transplant in 3 patients, and on pretransplant blood from several patients. Because TRA and TRB clonality correlated tightly in fewer than ten samples, later TCR analyses were limited to TRB. Public TRB sequences were checked against a database of over 3,600 sequences associated with responses to pathogens, tumor antigens, self-antigens and alloantigens. Overall study outcomes, separate from this receptor: The TRB repertoires of T cells infiltrating skin or the GI tract showed only limited overlap with the TRB repertoires found in blood. Donor-recipient similarity was low at 1-2 months but increased during the first year, and donor CD8+ memory clones often dominated later blood repertoires. Across roughly 49 patients, TRB clonality was highly associated with recipient CMV seropositivity and CMV reactivation, and diversity in PTCy patients was similar to diversity in CNI/methotrexate controls.

On the day of marrow donation, related bone marrow donors gave peripheral blood samples. Peripheral blood and bone marrow mononuclear cells were isolated by Ficoll-Hypaque density centrifugation and were cryopreserved. CD4+ and CD8+ T cells, including naive and memory subsets, were sorted by FACS on a FACSAria II. A note on this clone: The antigen it recognizes is unknown. No base qualities exist here, and no much larger clone lies one base off it.

Including the terminal cysteine and phenylalanine, the CDR3 comprises 16 residues. Here the CDR3 DNA is all that survives: 48 bases in frame from base 1. As encoded in the germline V gene, CDR1 is SGDLS while CDR2 is YYNGEE. Deletion took 0 bases off V and 3 bases off J, with a span of 16 bases between the germline ends. Genomic DNA was the input for TRB sequencing, which was run either with the immunoSEQ assay at survey resolution or with the hsTCRB kit. In the original analysis: Initial read processing used immunoSEQ software, and repertoire analyses used the LymphoSeq R package. Clonality was computed as 1 minus normalized Shannon entropy; Gini coefficient was also calculated for each TRB dataset. To infer phenotypes in unsorted samples, TRB sequences from sorted subsets of the recipient or donor were mapped onto unsorted samples from the same recipient. Sourced from immuneACCESS, this table was stored by TCRdb with only in-frame sequences that have V and J called. A share of the clones is absent; for the studies checked, an unresolved V gene accounts for under half, and the remainder has no known explanation. V and J calls and clone size are as listed in that table; D and trimming were resolved from the DNA. In all, the sample holds about 6,900 clones, and approximately 84% of those were seen once. 20% to 30% of the sample is held by the ten biggest clonotypes.

Sequencing was carried out using memory CD4+ T cells sorted from blood. Recombination linked TRBV9 to TRBJ2-7; a tentative D match to TRBD2 spans 5 bases. The source of this sequence is a woman aged 50 to 65 in good health and a related stem cell transplant donor. CDR3 protein: CASSVESGGWGYEQYF. The nucleotide sequence is TGTGCCAGCAGCGTAGAATCCGGAGGTTGGGGCTACGAGCAGTACTTC.